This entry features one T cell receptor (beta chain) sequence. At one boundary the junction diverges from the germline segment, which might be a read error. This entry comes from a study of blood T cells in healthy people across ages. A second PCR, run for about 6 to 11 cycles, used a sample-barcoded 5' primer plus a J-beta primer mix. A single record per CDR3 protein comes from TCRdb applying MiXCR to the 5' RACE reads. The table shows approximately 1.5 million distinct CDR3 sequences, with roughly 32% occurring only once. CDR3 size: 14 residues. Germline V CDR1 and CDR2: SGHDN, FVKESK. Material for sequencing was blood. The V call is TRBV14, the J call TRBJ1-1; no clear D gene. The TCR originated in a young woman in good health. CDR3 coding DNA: TGTGCCAGCGGCCAAGAGCTAGAGCCAACTGAAGCTTTCTTT. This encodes CASGQELEPTEAFF.